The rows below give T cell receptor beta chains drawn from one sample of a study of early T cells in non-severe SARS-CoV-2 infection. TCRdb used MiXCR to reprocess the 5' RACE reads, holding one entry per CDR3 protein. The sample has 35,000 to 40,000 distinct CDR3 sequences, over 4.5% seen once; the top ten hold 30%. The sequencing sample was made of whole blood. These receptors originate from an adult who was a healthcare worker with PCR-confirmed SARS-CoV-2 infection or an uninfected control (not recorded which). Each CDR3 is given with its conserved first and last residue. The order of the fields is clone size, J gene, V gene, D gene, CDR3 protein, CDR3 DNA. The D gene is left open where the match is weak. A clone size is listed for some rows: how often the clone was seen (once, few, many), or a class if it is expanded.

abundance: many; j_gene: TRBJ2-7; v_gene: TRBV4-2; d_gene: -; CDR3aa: CASSHGGAYEQYF; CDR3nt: TGTGCCAGCAGCCACGGGGGCGCCTACGAGCAGTACTTC
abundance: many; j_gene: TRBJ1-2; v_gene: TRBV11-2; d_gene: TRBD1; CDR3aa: CASSLDDREILF; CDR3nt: TGTGCCAGCAGCTTAGACGACAGGGAGATTCTTTTC
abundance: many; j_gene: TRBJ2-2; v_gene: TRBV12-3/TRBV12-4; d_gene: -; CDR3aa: CASRRGHTGELFF; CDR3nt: TGTGCCAGCAGAAGGGGACACACCGGGGAGCTGTTTTTT
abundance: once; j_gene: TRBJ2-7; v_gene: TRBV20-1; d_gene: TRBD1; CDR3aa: CSARDWNRGEEQYF; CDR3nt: TGCAGTGCCAGAGATTGGAACAGGGGGGAAGAGCAGTACTTC
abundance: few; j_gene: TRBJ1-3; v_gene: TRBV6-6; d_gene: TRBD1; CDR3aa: CASSLMGQGGNTIYF; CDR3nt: TGTGCCAGCAGTTTAATGGGACAGGGAGGAAACACCATATATTTT
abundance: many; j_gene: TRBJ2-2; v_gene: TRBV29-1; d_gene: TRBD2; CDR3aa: CSVAGAGTTYTGELFF; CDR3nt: TGCAGCGTCGCAGGAGCCGGGACTACCTACACCGGGGAGCTGTTTTTT
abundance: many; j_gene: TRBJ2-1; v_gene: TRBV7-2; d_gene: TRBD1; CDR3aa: CASSLTGSGEQFF; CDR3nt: TGTGCCAGCAGCCTGACAGGGTCCGGTGAGCAGTTCTTC
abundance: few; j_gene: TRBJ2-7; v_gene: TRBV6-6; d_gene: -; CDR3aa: CASSDLNLYEQYF; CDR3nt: TGTGCCAGCTCAGACCTCAACCTTTACGAGCAGTACTTC
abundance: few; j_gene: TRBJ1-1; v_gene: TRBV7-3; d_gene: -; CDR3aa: CASSLNLAGQTEAFF; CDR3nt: TGTGCCAGCAGCTTAAATCTTGCAGGGCAGACTGAAGCTTTCTTT
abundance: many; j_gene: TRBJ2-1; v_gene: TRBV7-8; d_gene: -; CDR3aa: CASSLESASRIF; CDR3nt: TGTGCCAGCAGCTTAGAGTCGGCCTCGAGGATCTTC
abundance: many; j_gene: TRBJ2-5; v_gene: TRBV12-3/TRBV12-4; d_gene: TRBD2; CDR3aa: CASRQRTSVSETQYF; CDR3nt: TGTGCCAGCAGGCAACGGACTAGCGTCTCGGAGACCCAGTACTTC
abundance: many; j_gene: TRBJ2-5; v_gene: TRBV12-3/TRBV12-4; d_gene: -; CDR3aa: CASSFYDSETQYF; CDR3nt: TGTGCCAGCAGTTTTTACGACAGTGAGACCCAGTACTTC
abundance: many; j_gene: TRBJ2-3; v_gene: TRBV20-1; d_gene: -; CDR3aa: CSARLRTGTDTQYF; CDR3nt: TGCAGTGCTAGACTCAGGACGGGCACAGATACGCAGTATTTT
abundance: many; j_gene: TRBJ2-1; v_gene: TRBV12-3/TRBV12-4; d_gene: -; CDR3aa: CASSFLGIYNEQFF; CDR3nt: TGTGCCAGCAGTTTTTTAGGGATCTACAATGAGCAGTTCTTC
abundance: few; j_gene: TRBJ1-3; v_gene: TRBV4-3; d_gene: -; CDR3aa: CASSQEGRAGNTIYF; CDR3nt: TGCGCCAGCAGCCAAGAAGGCAGGGCAGGAAACACCATATATTTT
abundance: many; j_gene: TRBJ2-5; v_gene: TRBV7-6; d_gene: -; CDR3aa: CASSLGGGPQETQYF; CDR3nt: TGTGCCAGCAGCTTAGGGGGGGGCCCCCAAGAGACCCAGTACTTC
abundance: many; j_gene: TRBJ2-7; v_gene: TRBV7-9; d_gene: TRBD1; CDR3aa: CASSRTGYEQYF; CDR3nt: TGTGCCAGCAGCCGGACAGGGTACGAGCAGTACTTC
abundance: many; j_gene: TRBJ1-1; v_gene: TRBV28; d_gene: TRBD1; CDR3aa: CASSLEGTGSRGHTEAFF; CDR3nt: TGTGCCAGCAGTTTGGAGGGGACAGGGTCAAGGGGGCACACTGAAGCTTTCTTT
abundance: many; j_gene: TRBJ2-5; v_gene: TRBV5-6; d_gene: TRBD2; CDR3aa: CASSVGLAGGQETQYF; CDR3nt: TGTGCCAGCAGCGTGGGACTAGCGGGGGGCCAAGAGACCCAGTACTTC
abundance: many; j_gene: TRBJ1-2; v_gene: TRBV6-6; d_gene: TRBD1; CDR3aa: CASSPRTPGGYGYTF; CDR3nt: TGTGCCAGCAGCCCTCGGACTCCAGGGGGCTATGGCTACACCTTC
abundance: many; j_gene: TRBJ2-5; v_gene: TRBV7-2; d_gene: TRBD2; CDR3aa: CASSLALAGGQETQYF; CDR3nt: TGTGCCAGCAGCCTAGCCCTAGCGGGGGGACAAGAGACCCAGTACTTC
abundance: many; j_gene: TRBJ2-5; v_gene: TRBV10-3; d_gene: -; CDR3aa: CAISERQLQETQYF; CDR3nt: TGTGCCATCAGTGAGAGACAGTTACAAGAGACCCAGTACTTC
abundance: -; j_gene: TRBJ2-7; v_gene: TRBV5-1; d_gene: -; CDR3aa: CASSQAYEQYF; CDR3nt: TGCGCCAGCAGCCAAGCCTACGAGCAGTACTTC
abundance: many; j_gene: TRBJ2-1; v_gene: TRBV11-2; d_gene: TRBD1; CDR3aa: CASSLGQGTVYNEQFF; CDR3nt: TGTGCCAGCAGCTTGGGACAGGGGACCGTATACAATGAGCAGTTCTTC
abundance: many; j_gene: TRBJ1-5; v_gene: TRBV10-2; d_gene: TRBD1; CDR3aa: CASSKPQGPYSNQPQHF; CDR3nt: TGCGCCAGCAGTAAACCACAGGGGCCTTATAGCAATCAGCCCCAGCATTTT
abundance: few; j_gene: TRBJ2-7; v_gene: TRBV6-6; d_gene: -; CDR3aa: CASSYLGPPFSEQYF; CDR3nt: TGTGCCAGCAGTTACTTGGGGCCCCCATTTTCCGAGCAGTACTTC
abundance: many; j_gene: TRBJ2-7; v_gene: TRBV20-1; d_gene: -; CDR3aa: CSALPRGYEQYF; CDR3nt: TGCAGTGCCCTACCTCGGGGATACGAGCAGTACTTC
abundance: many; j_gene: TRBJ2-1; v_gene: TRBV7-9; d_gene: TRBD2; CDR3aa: CASSLATLAAYNEQFF; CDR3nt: TGTGCCAGCAGCTTAGCTACACTAGCGGCCTACAATGAGCAGTTCTTC
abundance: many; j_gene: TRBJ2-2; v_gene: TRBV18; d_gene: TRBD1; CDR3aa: CASSPFRTGSSSGELFF; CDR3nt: TGTGCCAGCTCACCCTTCAGGACAGGGAGTAGTTCCGGGGAGCTGTTTTTT
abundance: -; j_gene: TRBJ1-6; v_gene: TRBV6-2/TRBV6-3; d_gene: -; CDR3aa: CASRVPIPGRSPLHF; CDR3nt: TGTGCCAGCCGAGTACCCATCCCCGGGCGCTCACCCCTCCACTTT
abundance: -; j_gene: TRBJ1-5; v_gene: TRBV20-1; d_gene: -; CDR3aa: CSARQVGGDQPQHF; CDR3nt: TGCAGTGCTAGACAGGTTGGGGGGGATCAGCCCCAGCATTTT
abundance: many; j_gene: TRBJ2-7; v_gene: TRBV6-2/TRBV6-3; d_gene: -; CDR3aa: CASSPIGETGEQYF; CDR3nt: TGTGCCAGCAGTCCCATTGGGGAGACGGGGGAGCAGTACTTC
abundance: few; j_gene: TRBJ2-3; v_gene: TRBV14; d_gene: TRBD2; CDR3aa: CASSPRTSGTQYF; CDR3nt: TGTGCCAGCAGCCCCCGGACTAGCGGTACGCAGTATTTT
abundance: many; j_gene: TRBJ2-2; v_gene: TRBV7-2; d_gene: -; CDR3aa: CASSRGAKGGTGELFF; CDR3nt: TGTGCCAGCAGCCGAGGAGCCAAGGGAGGCACCGGGGAGCTGTTTTTT
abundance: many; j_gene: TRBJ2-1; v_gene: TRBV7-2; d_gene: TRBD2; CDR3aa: CASSPRGGVAGSYNEQFF; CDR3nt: TGTGCCAGCAGCCCCCGAGGAGGCGTAGCGGGGTCCTACAATGAGCAGTTCTTC
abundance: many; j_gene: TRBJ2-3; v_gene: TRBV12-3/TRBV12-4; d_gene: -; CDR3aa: CASSHLAYGDTQYF; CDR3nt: TGTGCCAGCAGTCACCTAGCGTACGGAGATACGCAGTATTTT
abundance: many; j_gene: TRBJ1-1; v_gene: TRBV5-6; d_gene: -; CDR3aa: CASSLLRAEAFF; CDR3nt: TGTGCCAGCAGCTTGTTACGGGCTGAAGCTTTCTTT
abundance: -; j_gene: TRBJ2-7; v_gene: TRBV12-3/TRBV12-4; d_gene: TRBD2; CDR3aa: CASTRGGFAEQYF; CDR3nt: TGTGCCAGCACTCGCGGGGGTTTCGCCGAGCAGTACTTC
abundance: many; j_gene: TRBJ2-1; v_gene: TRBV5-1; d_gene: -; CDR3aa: CASSATRGPAFF; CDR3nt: TGCGCCAGCAGCGCCACTAGGGGCCCTGCGTTCTTC
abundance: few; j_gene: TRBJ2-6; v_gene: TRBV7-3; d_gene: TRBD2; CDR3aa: CASSPGLAGGFGANVLTF; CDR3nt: TGTGCCAGCAGCCCGGGACTAGCGGGAGGGTTTGGGGCCAACGTCCTGACTTTC
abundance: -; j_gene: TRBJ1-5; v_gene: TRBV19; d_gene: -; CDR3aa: CASNVGSNQPQHF; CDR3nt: TGTGCCAGTAACGTAGGGAGCAATCAGCCCCAGCATTTT
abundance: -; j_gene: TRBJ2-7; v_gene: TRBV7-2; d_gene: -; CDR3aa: CASSPVGTSPYEQYF; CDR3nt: TGTGCCAGCAGCCCAGTCGGGACAAGCCCCTACGAGCAGTACTTC
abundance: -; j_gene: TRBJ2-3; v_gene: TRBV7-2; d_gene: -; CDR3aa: CASSRPDLRGATLDTQYF; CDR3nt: TGTGCCAGCAGCCGCCCCGACCTCCGCGGAGCAACGTTGGACACGCAGTATTTT
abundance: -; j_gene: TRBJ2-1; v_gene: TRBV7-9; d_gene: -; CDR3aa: CASSPHRAVYNEQFF; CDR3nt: TGTGCCAGCAGCCCACATCGGGCGGTTTACAATGAGCAGTTCTTC
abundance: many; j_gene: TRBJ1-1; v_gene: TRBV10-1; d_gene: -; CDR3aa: CASSPWTVGEAFF; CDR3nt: TGCGCCAGCAGCCCTTGGACGGTTGGTGAAGCTTTCTTT
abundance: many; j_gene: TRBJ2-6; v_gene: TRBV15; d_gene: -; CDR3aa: CATSGAYSGANVLTF; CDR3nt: TGTGCCACCAGCGGGGCCTACTCTGGGGCCAACGTCCTGACTTTC
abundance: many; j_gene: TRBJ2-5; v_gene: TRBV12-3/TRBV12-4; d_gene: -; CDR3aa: CASSLLRETQYF; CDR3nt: TGTGCCAGCAGTCTTCTTAGGGAGACCCAGTACTTC
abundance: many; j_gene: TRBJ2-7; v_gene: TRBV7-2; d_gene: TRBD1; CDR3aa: CASSQRDSSPYEQYF; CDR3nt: TGTGCCAGCAGCCAAAGGGACAGTTCCCCCTACGAGCAGTACTTC